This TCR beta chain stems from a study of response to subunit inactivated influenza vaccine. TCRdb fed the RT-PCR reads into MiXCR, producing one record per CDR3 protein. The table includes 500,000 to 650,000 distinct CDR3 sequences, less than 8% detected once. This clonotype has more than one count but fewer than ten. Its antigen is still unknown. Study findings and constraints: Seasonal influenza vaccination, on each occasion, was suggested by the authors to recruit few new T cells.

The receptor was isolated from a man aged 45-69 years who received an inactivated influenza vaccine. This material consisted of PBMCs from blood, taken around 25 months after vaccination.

In DNA form, the CDR3 reads TGTGCCACCAGTGAAAGCCCGGGACTAACGCCCATCCATTCCTACAATGAGCAGTTCTTC. Translating gives CATSESPGLTPIHSYNEQFF. The gene calls are TRBV24-1 and TRBJ2-1; 7 bases agree with TRBD2. CDR3 length: 20 residues. V was clipped by 4 bases and J by 1 base; unmatched bases: 18. Germline assignment: CDR1 KGHDR and CDR2 SFDVKD.